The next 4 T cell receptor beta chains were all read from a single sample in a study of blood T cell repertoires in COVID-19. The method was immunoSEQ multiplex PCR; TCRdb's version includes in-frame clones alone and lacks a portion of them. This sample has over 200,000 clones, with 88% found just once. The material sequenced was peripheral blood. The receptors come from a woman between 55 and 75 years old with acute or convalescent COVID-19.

This CDR3 is CASSLGGGRTDTQYF. CDR3 DNA: TGTGCCAGCAGCTTGGGCGGCGGGAGAACAGATACGCAGTATTTT. The rearrangement joins TRBV5-5 to TRBJ2-3; TRBD2 agrees at 7 bases. The CDR3 has 15 residues. V lost 0 bases and J lost 3; bases outside the gene matches: 4. CDR1 is SGHKS, CDR2 YYEKEE, per germline (reference sequence).

The CDR3 DNA follows: TGTGCCAGTAGTATGCGAGGACAGGGGGTTAACACCGGGGAGCTGTTTTTT. It encodes CASSMRGQGVNTGELFF. The rearrangement links TRBV19 to TRBJ2-2, with 10 bases identical to TRBD1. The ends lost 3 bases at V and 2 bases at J; junction bases unmatched: 6. Looked up from germline, CDR1 is LNHDA and CDR2 is SQIVND (reference sequence). This CDR3 contains 17 residues.

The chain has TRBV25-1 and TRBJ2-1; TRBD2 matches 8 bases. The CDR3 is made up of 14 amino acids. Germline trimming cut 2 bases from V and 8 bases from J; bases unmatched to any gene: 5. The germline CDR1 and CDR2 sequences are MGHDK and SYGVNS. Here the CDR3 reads CASSEPGGPHEQFF. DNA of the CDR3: TGTGCCAGCAGTGAACCGGGAGGGCCACATGAGCAGTTCTTC. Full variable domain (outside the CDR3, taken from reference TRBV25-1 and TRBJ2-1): EADIYQTPRYLVIGTGKKITLECSQTMGHDKMYWYQQDPGMELHLIHYSYGVNSTEKGDLSSESTVSRIRTEHFPLTLESARPSHTSQYLCASSEPGGPHEQFFGPGTRLTVL.

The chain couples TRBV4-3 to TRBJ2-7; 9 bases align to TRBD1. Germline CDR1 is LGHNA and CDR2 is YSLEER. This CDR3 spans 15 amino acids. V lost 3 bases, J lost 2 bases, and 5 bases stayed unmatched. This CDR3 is CASSQTGTGTYEQYF. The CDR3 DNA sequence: TGCGCCAGCAGCCAGACCGGGACAGGGACCTACGAGCAGTACTTC.